The following is a T cell receptor beta chain sequence with its context. What it binds is not known. This sample was included in a study of identical twins. Notes on the study in general: Monozygotic twin pairs showed more out-of-frame TCR alpha sharing than models estimated. Its conclusions, products of cross-sectional statistical analysis, did not come from following the same donors.

MiXCR was run by TCRdb on the 5' RACE reads, yielding one entry per CDR3 protein. The data contain around 250,000 distinct CDR3 sequences, around 8.8% of them seen just once; the ten biggest clones take up 2.5% to 3.5%. CDR3 length equals 11 residues. Germline trimming cut 8 bases from V and 5 bases from J; bases unmatched to any gene: 1. CDR1 is MNHEY and CDR2 is SVGEGT in the germline V gene. The same sample was also used in a study of yellow fever vaccine responses in identical twins. That study adds: Vaccine T cell responses of twins reportedly seemed partly convergent and partly personalized.

V is TRBV6-2 or TRBV6-3 and J is TRBJ2-5, with 8 nucleotides matching TRBD2. The material sequenced was CD8+ T cells sorted from blood. The clonotype was recovered from a young woman in good health. The CDR3 DNA reads as TGTGCCAGCCAGCGGGGGGAGACCCAGTACTTC. Amino acids: CASQRGETQYF.